At least ten counts were recorded for the clone carrying this T cell receptor beta chain. The antigen is unknown. This entry comes from a study of identical twins. Findings and limits, study-wide: A partial confounding effect on zero-insertion analyses could come from invariant MAIT and iNKT cells.

With 5 bases removed from V and 3 bases from J, the gap between germline ends came to 5 bases. From germline, CDR1 is SGHTA and CDR2 FQGNSA. The CDR3 covers 12 residues. Each CDR3 protein gets one entry after TCRdb re-called the 5' RACE reads with MiXCR. The table shows around 690,000 distinct CDR3 sequences, with around 20% occurring only once. The sample was also reused in another study, on T cells expressing NK-cell markers.

V usage is TRBV7-2 and J usage is TRBJ1-5; unclear D gene. Sequenced input: PBMCs. This receptor was identified in a woman between 18 and 30 years old in good health. In DNA, the CDR3 is TGTGCCAGCAGCAAGAACAATCAGCCCCAGCATTTT. This gives the protein CASSKNNQPQHF.